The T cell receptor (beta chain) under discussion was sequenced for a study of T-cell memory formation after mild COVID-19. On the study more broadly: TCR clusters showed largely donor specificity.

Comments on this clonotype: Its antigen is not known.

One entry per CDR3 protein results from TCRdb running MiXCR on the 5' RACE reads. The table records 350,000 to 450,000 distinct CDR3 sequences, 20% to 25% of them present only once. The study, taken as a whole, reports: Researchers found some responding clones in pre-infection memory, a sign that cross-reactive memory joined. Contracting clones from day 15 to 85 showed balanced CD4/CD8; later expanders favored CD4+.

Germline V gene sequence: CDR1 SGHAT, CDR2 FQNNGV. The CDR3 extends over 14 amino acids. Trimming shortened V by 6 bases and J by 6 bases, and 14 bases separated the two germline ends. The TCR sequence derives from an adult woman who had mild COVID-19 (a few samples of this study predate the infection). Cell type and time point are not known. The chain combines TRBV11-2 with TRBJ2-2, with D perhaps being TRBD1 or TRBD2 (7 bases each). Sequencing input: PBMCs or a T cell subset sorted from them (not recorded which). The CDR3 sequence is CASRPRGGSGELFF. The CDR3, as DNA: TGTGCCAGCAGACCCAGGGGGGGCTCCGGGGAGCTGTTTTTT.